The rows below give T cell receptor beta chains drawn from one sample of a study of blood T cell repertoires in COVID-19. The protocol was immunoSEQ multiplex PCR, while the TCRdb copy is restricted to in-frame clones and leaves out a portion. The sample lists 250,000 to 300,000 clones; approximately 78% were seen once. The specimen sequenced was PBMCs or T cells enriched from blood (not recorded which). These receptors all stem from a man aged 35 to 55 who had been exposed to COVID-19. The CDR3 runs from the conserved cysteine through the conserved F or W. A D gene is named only where the DNA matches it firmly.

d_gene	v_gene	j_gene	CDR3aa
-	TRBV5-4	TRBJ2-7	CASGTRRLEPYEQYF
TRBD2	TRBV2	TRBJ2-3	CASPRTAGVGDTQYF
TRBD2	TRBV9	TRBJ2-1	CASSVDGRSNEQFF
TRBD1	TRBV5-1	TRBJ1-4	CASSFSGTDEKLFF
TRBD2	TRBV7-8	TRBJ2-2	CASSLVAGVGTEELFF
-	TRBV11-3	TRBJ2-5	CASSLSFGASSGETQYF
-	TRBV10-2	TRBJ2-1	CASSDAARGVHNEQFF
TRBD2	TRBV10-2	TRBJ2-7	CASSDVAGGAYEQYF
TRBD2	TRBV25-1	TRBJ2-1	CASKGGSWDEQFF
-	TRBV12-3/TRBV12-4	TRBJ1-2	CASTDSLRNGYTF
-	TRBV6-6	TRBJ2-7	CASSRPKEPQYF
-	TRBV24-1	TRBJ2-7	CATSELSTLAALGEQYF
-	TRBV18	TRBJ2-5	CASSPGEETQYF
-	TRBV5-1	TRBJ1-4	CASSLAQGGNEKLFF